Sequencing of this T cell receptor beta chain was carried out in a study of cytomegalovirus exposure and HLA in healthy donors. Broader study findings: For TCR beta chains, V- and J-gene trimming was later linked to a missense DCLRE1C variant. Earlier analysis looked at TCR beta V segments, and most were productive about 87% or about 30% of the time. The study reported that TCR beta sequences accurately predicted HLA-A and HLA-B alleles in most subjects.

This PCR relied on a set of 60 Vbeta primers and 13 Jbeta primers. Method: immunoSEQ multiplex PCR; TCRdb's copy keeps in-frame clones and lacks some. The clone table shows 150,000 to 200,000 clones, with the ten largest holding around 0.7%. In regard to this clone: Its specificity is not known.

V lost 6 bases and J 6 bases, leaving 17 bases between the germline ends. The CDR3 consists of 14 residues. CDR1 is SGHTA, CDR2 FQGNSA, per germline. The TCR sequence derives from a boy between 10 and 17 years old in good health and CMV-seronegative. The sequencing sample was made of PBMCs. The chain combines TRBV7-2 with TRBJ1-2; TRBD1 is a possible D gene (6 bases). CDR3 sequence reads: CASSSDGQSDGYTF. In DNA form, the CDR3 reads TGTGCCAGCAGTTCGGACGGACAGTCAGATGGCTACACCTTC.